This is a list of T cell receptor beta chains from one sample in a study of blood T cells in healthy people across ages. TCRdb reanalysed the 5' RACE reads using MiXCR and keeps one entry per CDR3 protein. Among about 800,000 distinct CDR3 sequences listed, about 47% were seen once. Material: blood. The source is a man older than 75 in good health. The CDR3 runs from the conserved cysteine through the conserved F or W. Each record gives: D gene, clone size, V gene, J gene, CDR3 protein, CDR3 DNA. A D gene is named only where the DNA matches it firmly. Clone size is not always given. Where it is, it says once, few, many or a class for expanded clones.

-	few	TRBV20-1	TRBJ2-3	CSARRRGSTDTQYF	TGCAGTGCTAGACGACGGGGGAGCACAGATACGCAGTATTTT
-	-	TRBV9	TRBJ2-1	CASSVAPDYYNEQFF	TGTGCCAGCAGCGTAGCTCCAGACTACTACAATGAGCAGTTCTTC
-	once	TRBV6-6	TRBJ2-2	CASSSTGSDTGELFF	TGTGCCAGCAGTTCAACAGGGAGTGACACCGGGGAGCTGTTTTTT
-	-	TRBV4-1	TRBJ2-7	CASSPLKGTLEQYF	TGCGCCAGCAGCCCCTTAAAGGGAACACTCGAGCAGTACTTC
-	-	TRBV18	TRBJ2-1	CASSPPTARSYNEQFF	TGTGCCAGCTCACCACCGACAGCCCGCTCCTACAATGAGCAGTTCTTC
TRBD2	many	TRBV30	TRBJ2-2	CACRPSGDAGELFF	TGTGCCTGTCGTCCTAGCGGGGACGCCGGGGAGCTGTTTTTT
TRBD2	once	TRBV7-2	TRBJ2-1	CASTFFGGVHNEQFF	TGTGCCAGCACCTTCTTTGGGGGGGTACACAATGAGCAGTTCTTC
TRBD2	-	TRBV6-5	TRBJ2-7	CASSTTSGSVYEQYF	TGTGCCAGCAGTACCACTAGCGGGAGTGTCTACGAGCAGTACTTC
TRBD1	few	TRBV29-1	TRBJ2-1	CSVKTGGSYNEQFF	TGCAGCGTAAAGACAGGGGGGTCTTACAATGAGCAGTTCTTC
TRBD1	-	TRBV10-3	TRBJ2-7	CAISEGRDRGSSEQYF	TGTGCCATCAGTGAGGGAAGGGACAGGGGATCGTCCGAGCAGTACTTC
TRBD2	many	TRBV29-1	TRBJ2-3	CSVAGLAVTDTQYF	TGCAGCGTTGCGGGACTAGCGGTCACAGATACGCAGTATTTT
-	-	TRBV12-3/TRBV12-4	TRBJ2-5	CASLLWGGTSGQYF	TGTGCCAGCCTCTTGTGGGGTGGGACCTCGGGGCAGTACTTC
-	-	TRBV6-6	TRBJ2-7	CASRVGPYEQYF	TGTGCCAGCAGGGTCGGTCCCTACGAGCAGTACTTC
TRBD2	once	TRBV6-6	TRBJ2-1	CATKTSGNYNEQFF	TGTGCCACTAAGACTAGCGGGAACTACAATGAGCAGTTCTTC
TRBD1	few	TRBV3-1	TRBJ2-5	CASGNRGQETQYF	TGTGCCAGCGGCAACAGGGGCCAAGAGACCCAGTACTTC
-	-	TRBV24-1	TRBJ2-7	CATSDGEVRGIFEQYF	TGTGCCACCAGTGATGGGGAAGTCAGGGGAATTTTCGAGCAGTACTTC
-	few	TRBV29-1	TRBJ2-3	CSVLQGDGHTQYF	TGCAGCGTGCTTCAGGGTGATGGGCATACGCAGTATTTT
-	-	TRBV6-6	TRBJ2-3	CVSSCIVGGTQYF	TGTGTCAGCAGTTGCATAGTGGGTGGTACGCAGTATTTT
-	once	TRBV29-1	TRBJ1-5	CSGAVEMDQPQHF	TGCAGCGGCGCTGTAGAAATGGATCAGCCCCAGCATTTT
TRBD2	few	TRBV20-1	TRBJ2-1	CSAKSGLAGGGYNEQFF	TGCAGTGCCAAATCAGGACTAGCGGGAGGGGGCTACAATGAGCAGTTCTTC
-	few	TRBV3-1	TRBJ2-5	CASSQRGVLQETQYF	TGTGCCAGCAGCCAGCGTGGTGTATTGCAAGAGACCCAGTACTTC
-	-	TRBV11-1	TRBJ2-1	CASSLVRNANEQFF	TGTGCCAGCAGCTTAGTCAGGAATGCCAATGAGCAGTTCTTC
-	once	TRBV28	TRBJ1-2	CASSLGADWYGYTF	TGTGCCAGCAGTTTAGGAGCAGATTGGTATGGCTACACCTTC
TRBD2	many	TRBV6-5	TRBJ2-2	CASRTSGTGELFF	TGTGCCAGTCGGACTAGCGGAACCGGGGAGCTGTTTTTT
-	few	TRBV6-6	TRBJ1-5	CASSIQGNQPQHF	TGTGCCAGCAGTATACAGGGAAATCAGCCCCAGCATTTT
-	few	TRBV7-8	TRBJ2-1	CASSLAGRHNEQFF	TGTGCCAGCAGCTTAGCGGGTAGGCACAATGAGCAGTTCTTC
TRBD1	few	TRBV12-3/TRBV12-4	TRBJ2-7	CASRTGQGNIHEQYF	TGTGCCAGCAGAACAGGACAGGGGAACATCCACGAGCAGTACTTC
-	-	TRBV12-3/TRBV12-4	TRBJ2-7	CASSRFGRDPGGEQYF	TGTGCCAGCAGCCGCTTCGGGCGGGACCCTGGTGGCGAGCAGTACTTC
-	few	TRBV15	TRBJ2-7	CATSRVTEQYF	TGTGCCACCAGCAGAGTGACAGAGCAGTACTTC
-	-	TRBV5-1	TRBJ2-1	CASSTSFNEQFF	TGCGCCAGCAGCACTAGCTTTAATGAGCAGTTCTTC
TRBD1	-	TRBV7-8	TRBJ2-1	CASSPLFGTGRPNEQFF	TGTGCCAGCAGCCCGCTCTTCGGGACAGGGAGACCCAATGAGCAGTTCTTC
-	once	TRBV4-3	TRBJ2-7	CASSQDTLTYEQYF	TGCGCCAGCAGCCAAGATACCCTTACCTACGAGCAGTACTTC
-	many	TRBV20-1	TRBJ2-3	CSAEPGPSTDTQYF	TGCAGTGCTGAGCCGGGCCCAAGCACAGATACGCAGTATTTT
-	-	TRBV5-6	TRBJ2-7	CASSPGLGMYEQYF	TGTGCCAGCAGCCCGGGACTGGGAATGTACGAGCAGTACTTC
TRBD2	-	TRBV9	TRBJ2-2	CASSTSGLGAGELFF	TGTGCCAGCAGCACATCGGGACTAGGGGCCGGGGAGCTGTTTTTT
TRBD1	few	TRBV7-8	TRBJ2-1	CASSTIGQGAGNEQFF	TGTGCCAGCAGCACAATAGGGCAGGGGGCCGGCAATGAGCAGTTCTTC
-	-	TRBV5-6	TRBJ2-3	CASSLGSGPGDTQYF	TGTGCCAGCAGCTTGGGTAGCGGCCCAGGAGATACGCAGTATTTT
TRBD1	few	TRBV11-3	TRBJ2-1	CASSQGVSSYNEQFF	TGTGCCAGCAGCCAGGGGGTTAGCTCCTACAATGAGCAGTTCTTC
TRBD2	-	TRBV4-3	TRBJ2-7	CASRQASGPGDYEQYF	TGCGCCAGCAGACAAGCTAGCGGGCCCGGGGACTACGAGCAGTACTTC
TRBD2	once	TRBV20-1	TRBJ2-7	CSAMGLAVYNEQYF	TGCAGTGCGATGGGACTAGCAGTTTACAATGAGCAGTACTTC